This T cell receptor beta chain is drawn from a study of cytomegalovirus exposure and HLA in healthy donors (dated 2017 in TCRdb). About the investigation overall: An earlier analysis of 587 of the donors reported approximately 300 Gb of sequence data and 117 million unique TCR beta sequences from about 179 million T cells. Roughly 300 gigabases of sequencing data and approximately 85 million unique TCR sequences were included in an early release covering about 600 HLA-typed donors. Of the roughly 390 genotyped donors, approximately 83% fell in the genetic ancestry cluster associated with self-reported Caucasian donors. The aim of the study was to test whether cataloging public T cell receptors could identify signatures of past pathogen exposure. Using immunosequencing, the study profiled T cell repertoires from some 670 subjects and related those repertoires to cytomegalovirus serostatus. Besides the first cohort of more than 650 subjects, a separate validation cohort made up of some 110 different subjects was used. High-throughput TCR immunosequencing, statistical association of individual TCRs with disease status, and machine learning were combined to predict cytomegalovirus infection status. In a later analysis, previously published TCR beta repertoires from 670 or so donors were re-analyzed and high-resolution HLA genotyping was added so that TCR occurrence patterns could be studied. Rather than drawing on any new phenotypic data, the later analysis identified candidate immune exposures from TCR beta sequences and the way those sequences occurred across donors. An earlier analysis of a few hundred of the donors applied high-throughput TCR beta sequencing to assess whether each TCR beta V gene segment acted as functional or pseudogenic. Donor age, sex, ethnicity and CMV serostatus were collected together with the repertoire data. In a later genetic analysis, genome-wide SNP genotypes for about 65% of the roughly 700 donors were used, and that subset was treated as a discovery cohort. Every repertoire in the discovery cohort had been generated on one and the same sequencing platform. Both class I and class II loci were covered by HLA typing, at four-digit resolution. Typing coverage differed by locus: A, B, C, DRB1 and DQB1 were typed in about 620-630 donors, DQA1 in around 500, DPA1 in 600 to 610, and DPB1 in 400 to 480. Roughly five DR-DQ haplotypes were treated as single units for association and clustering because of strong linkage in the cohort. On average, around 230,000 unique TCR beta nucleotide sequences were sequenced per donor among some 420 genotyped donors of the cohort, with roughly 18% of those sequences being non-productive. On the study overall, not on this receptor specifically: Most CMV-associated TCR beta chains appeared to be HLA-restricted in a later analysis, and the HLA associations seemed to be driven largely by CMV exposure. A further reported finding was that TCR beta sequences accurately predicted the HLA-A and HLA-B alleles for most subjects in the first cohort. Strong co-occurrence of HLA alleles, especially DR and DQ, made assigning TCR associations to individual alleles difficult. Roughly uniform sequencing depth across donors was assumed in presence/absence analyses, although this assumption may not hold. The authors suggested that the approach could potentially be extended to other disease states and immunological phenotypes. A later analysis found that TCR association rates varied across HLA loci, with DRB1 alleles showing the most associated TCRs and HLA-C alleles the fewest. The study gave a list of about 170 TCR beta chains associated with cytomegalovirus. In a later analysis, more than 15,000 TCR beta sequences were associated with specific HLA alleles at a false discovery rate of 0.05. The 87-base-pair reads could not distinguish some IMGT-functional V segments, including TRBV6-2 and TRBV6-3, so those segments were excluded. Immune exposure information for the cohort was limited to CMV serostatus. Linkage disequilibrium might explain the correlated functional status among segregating V segments, but an unknown experimental factor could not be excluded. In an earlier analysis of 587 of the donors, most TCR beta V segments appeared in productive rearrangements about 87% or about 30% of the time, broadly matching IMGT annotations. In both the original and validation cohorts, the classifier was reported to diagnose cytomegalovirus status with high specificity and sensitivity. The cohort was sequenced for TCR beta chains only, and without alpha or paired-chain data the features that could be detected were limited. Three of the identified cytomegalovirus-associated TCR beta chains were confirmed in vitro to be specific for cytomegalovirus antigens. V-gene and J-gene trimming of TCR beta chains was associated with a missense DCLRE1C variant in a later genetic analysis, and the association was replicated in an independent cohort. Because HLA typing was unavailable for some donors at each locus, only the typed subset was used in association tests. Most TCR sequences were seen in very few donors, while some public TCRs were found in many individuals. A later analysis reported that several top co-occurrence clusters appeared linked to parvovirus B19, influenza, CMV and Epstein-Barr virus. A later genetic analysis reported fewer N-insertions in productive TCRs among donors in an Asian-associated ancestry cluster than the roughly 700-donor mean. A later analysis found that HLA-associated TCR beta chains were more clonally expanded and had lower generation probabilities than equally common non-associated chains. A group of highly shared sequence variants was considered likely to be a technical artifact of the sequencing pipeline. Because counts were too low, seventeen rarely observed V segments, including chromosome 9 orphons, were left out of the earlier analysis of roughly 600 of the donors.

From the cysteine up to the phenylalanine, the CDR3 has a length of 16 residues. Here the CDR3 DNA is all that survives: 48 bases in frame from base 1. Trimming removed 7 bases from V and 7 bases from J, leaving 20 bases between the germline ends. The cohort was made up of several hundred healthy bone marrow donors. At the time of sampling, all cohort members were nominally healthy, though unrecorded immune exposures were likely present. The donor was CMV seropositive and belonged to the group of 250 to 300 seropositive cohort members. Every donor gave a peripheral blood sample, and the peripheral blood mononuclear cells from that sample were used for TCR beta sequencing. Genomic DNA was extracted from the blood cell samples with the Qiagen DNeasy Blood Extraction Kit. The library was obtained by the immunoSEQ multiplex PCR assay. A mixture of 60 forward primers for TCR Vbeta segments and 13 reverse primers for TCR Jbeta segments was used in the multiplex PCR. Amplification of the CDR3 region of rearranged TCR beta genes was performed with a multiplex PCR assay on genomic DNA. The amplified TCR beta libraries were sequenced on the Illumina HiSeq System as 87-base-pair reads. In the authors' own workflow: A later analysis counted about 80 million unique TCR beta chains across the 670 or so repertoires, and some 12 million of these chains were shared by at least two donors. Raw reads were error-corrected and collapsed into unique sequences by a nearest-neighbor algorithm in which closely related sequences were merged to remove PCR and sequencing errors. Alignment of CDR3 sequences to IMGT reference sequences was used to assign V, D and J gene segments. For a sequence to be retained, at least a six-nucleotide match to both a V gene segment and a J gene segment was required. A rearrangement counted as productive if the CDR3 had no stop codons and remained in frame with V and J, and every other rearrangement counted as non-productive. CDR3 was defined according to IMGT convention as the region running from the second conserved V-encoded cysteine to the conserved J-encoded phenylalanine. Sequences without an unambiguous match to a single V gene segment were excluded from the earlier analysis of 450 to 650 of the donors. An earlier analysis of 587 of the donors classified V segments as functional when productive rearrangements were above 56.7% and as segregating when the standard deviation between donors was above 5%. A statistical classification framework was developed to diagnose cytomegalovirus status using the catalog of TCR beta chain sequences. V and J gene assignment, in a later analysis, came from comparing TCR nucleotide sequences with IMGT/GENE-DB human TR gene sequences. The TCRdist pipeline was used in a later analysis to assign CDR3 sequences and most-parsimonious VDJ recombination scenarios. In a later analysis, each TCR beta chain was defined by its CDR3 amino acid sequence together with its V-gene family, and reads lacking a unique V-gene family were excluded. A later analysis removed 592 highly shared, low-generation-probability nucleotide sequences to deal with suspected cross-contamination and a sequencing artifact. For each public chain, a later analysis derived a clonal expansion index from normalized ranks of inferred template counts within each repertoire. In a later analysis, generation probabilities were computed with a VDJ recombination model fitted to out-of-frame rearrangements, and the resulting probabilities were checked against IGoR. In a later analysis, TCR-TCR, TCR-HLA and TCR-CMV co-occurrence was scored with hypergeometric tests, and a repertoire-size bias correction was applied to TCR pairs. In a later analysis, false discovery rates were estimated by permuting HLA or CMV assignments 20 times. A later analysis grouped co-occurring TCRs with DBSCAN, adding TCRdist sequence similarity when clustering within HLA-allele-positive subsets. Co-occurrence clustering excluded repertoires with fewer than 30,000 or more than 120,000 public chains, plus five with anomalous nucleotide sharing. In its TCRdb copy, this immuneACCESS table keeps in-frame sequences only and misses some clones. Where compared with another copy, unresolved V genes explain less than half of these, and the others have no known cause. Clonal size and the V and J genes are those of that table, whereas D and trimming came from the DNA. For this sample the table gives about 180,000 clones, of which around 80% were detected only once. About 1.3% of the sample rests with the top ten.

With respect to this clone: Its antigen is currently not known. There are no base qualities to consult, and no much larger clone falls within one base.

The sequence was obtained from a girl between 10 and 17 years old in good health and CMV-seropositive. The sequenced sample was PBMCs. The chain is made from TRBV23-1 and TRBJ1-6; the D segment could be TRBD1, given 6 matching bases. TRBV23-1 qualifies as an ORF whose function is uncertain. The sequenced DNA: TGCGCCAGCACCACAGTAGGCAGGGGAACCAATTCACCCCTCCACTTT. It encodes CASTTVGRGTNSPLHF.